A selection of T cell receptor beta chains follows, all from one sample in a study of cytomegalovirus exposure and HLA in healthy donors. The method was immunoSEQ multiplex PCR; TCRdb's version includes in-frame clones alone and lacks a portion of them. The sample consists of 120,000 or so clones, about two thirds of them appearing once. Sequencing was carried out using PBMCs. The source of these receptors is a man younger than 40 in good health and CMV-seronegative. Both conserved end residues are part of each CDR3. Each record gives: D gene, V gene, clone size, J gene, CDR3 protein, CDR3 DNA. The D gene is left open where the match is weak. Clone size is shown for a subset of rows, as once, few, many or a class of expanded clone.

NA	TRBV7-9	NA	TRBJ1-4	CASSLPPSRVSNEKLFF	TGTGCCAGCAGCTTACCCCCCTCCAGGGTGTCTAATGAAAAACTGTTTTTT
NA	TRBV7-9	few	TRBJ1-2	CASSLWGGTSDDGYTF	TGTGCCAGCAGTTTATGGGGGGGCACTTCCGACGATGGCTACACCTTC
NA	TRBV5-1	NA	TRBJ2-2	CASSLGQMNTGELFF	TGCGCCAGCAGCTTGGGGCAGATGAACACCGGGGAGCTGTTTTTT
NA	TRBV5-1	NA	TRBJ1-4	CASSLGEGKLFF	TGCGCCAGCAGCCTGGGAGAGGGAAAACTGTTTTTT
TRBD1	TRBV19	few	TRBJ1-6	CASSTGGSPLHF	TGTGCCAGTAGTACAGGGGGATCACCCCTCCACTTT
NA	TRBV7-9	NA	TRBJ2-3	CASSLGSEGYENTDTQYF	TGTGCCAGCAGCTTAGGGTCCGAGGGATATGAGAACACAGATACGCAGTATTTT
TRBD1	TRBV2	NA	TRBJ1-2	CASRRTTGNSYGYTF	TGTGCCAGCAGGAGAACGACAGGGAACAGCTATGGCTACACCTTC
NA	TRBV7-9	NA	TRBJ2-5	CASSLVSREQETQYF	TGTGCCAGCAGCTTAGTTTCCAGGGAACAAGAGACCCAGTACTTC
NA	TRBV9	few	TRBJ2-5	CASSPSPHQETQYF	TGTGCCAGCAGCCCCTCTCCCCACCAAGAGACCCAGTACTTC
TRBD1	TRBV5-1	few	TRBJ2-5	CASSKDRKIQETQYF	TGCGCCAGCAGCAAGGACAGGAAGATCCAAGAGACCCAGTACTTC
TRBD1	TRBV18	NA	TRBJ2-2	CASSLGQNRATGELFF	TGTGCCAGCTCCCTGGGACAGAACAGGGCCACCGGGGAGCTGTTTTTT
TRBD1	TRBV7-3	NA	TRBJ2-3	CASSRDRADTQYF	TGTGCCAGCAGCCGAGACAGGGCAGATACGCAGTATTTT
TRBD2	TRBV28	NA	TRBJ2-5	CASSPVFGTSGGASQETQYF	TGTGCCAGCAGTCCTGTATTCGGGACTAGCGGGGGGGCCTCCCAAGAGACCCAGTACTTC